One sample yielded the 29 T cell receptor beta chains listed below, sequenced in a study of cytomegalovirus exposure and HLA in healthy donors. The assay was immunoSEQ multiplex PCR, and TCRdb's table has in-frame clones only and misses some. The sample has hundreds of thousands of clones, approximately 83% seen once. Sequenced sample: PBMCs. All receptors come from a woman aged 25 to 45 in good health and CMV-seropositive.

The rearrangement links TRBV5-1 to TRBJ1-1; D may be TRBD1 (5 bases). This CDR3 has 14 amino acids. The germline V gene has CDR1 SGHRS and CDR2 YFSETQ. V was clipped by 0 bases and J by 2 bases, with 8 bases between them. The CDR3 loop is CASSLDRTNTEAFF. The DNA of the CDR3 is TGCGCCAGCAGCTTGGACAGGACCAACACTGAAGCTTTCTTT.

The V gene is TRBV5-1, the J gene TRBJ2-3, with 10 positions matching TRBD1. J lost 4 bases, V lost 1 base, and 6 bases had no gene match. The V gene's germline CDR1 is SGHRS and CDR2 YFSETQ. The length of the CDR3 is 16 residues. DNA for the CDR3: TGCGCCAGCAGCTTGACGACAGGGGGCGGCCCAGATACGCAGTATTTT. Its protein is CASSLTTGGGPDTQYF.

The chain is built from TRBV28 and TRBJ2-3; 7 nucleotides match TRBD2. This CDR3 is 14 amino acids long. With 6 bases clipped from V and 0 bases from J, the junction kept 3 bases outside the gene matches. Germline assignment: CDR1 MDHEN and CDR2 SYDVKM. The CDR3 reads CASRPGLSTDTQYF. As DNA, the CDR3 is TGTGCCAGCAGGCCGGGACTAAGCACAGATACGCAGTATTTT.

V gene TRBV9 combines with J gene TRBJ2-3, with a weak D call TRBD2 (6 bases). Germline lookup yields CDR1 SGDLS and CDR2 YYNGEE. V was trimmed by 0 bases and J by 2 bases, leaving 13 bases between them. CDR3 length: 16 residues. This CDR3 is CASSVVGGGPTDTQYF. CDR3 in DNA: TGTGCCAGCAGCGTAGTGGGGGGAGGACCCACAGATACGCAGTATTTT.

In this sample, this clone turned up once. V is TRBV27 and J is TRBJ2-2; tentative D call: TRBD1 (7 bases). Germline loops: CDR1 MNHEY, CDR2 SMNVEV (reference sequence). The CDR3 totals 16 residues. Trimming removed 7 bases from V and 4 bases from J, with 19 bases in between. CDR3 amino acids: CASKVGGTVFTGELFF. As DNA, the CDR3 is TGTGCCAGCAAGGTTGGCGGGACAGTTTTCACCGGGGAGCTGTTTTTT.

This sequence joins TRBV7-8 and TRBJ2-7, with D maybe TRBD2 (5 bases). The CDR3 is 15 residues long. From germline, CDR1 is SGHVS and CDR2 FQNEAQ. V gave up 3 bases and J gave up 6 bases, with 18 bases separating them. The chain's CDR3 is CASSFQEVYESEQYF. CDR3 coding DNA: TGTGCCAGCAGCTTTCAGGAGGTGTATGAGTCCGAGCAGTACTTC.

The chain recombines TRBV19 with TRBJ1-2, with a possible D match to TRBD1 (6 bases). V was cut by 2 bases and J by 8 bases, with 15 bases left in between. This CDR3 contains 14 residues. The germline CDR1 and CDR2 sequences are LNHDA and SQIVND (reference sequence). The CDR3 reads CASSIIGSGAGYTF. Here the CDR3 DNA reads TGTGCCAGTAGTATAATAGGGTCAGGGGCCGGCTACACCTTC.

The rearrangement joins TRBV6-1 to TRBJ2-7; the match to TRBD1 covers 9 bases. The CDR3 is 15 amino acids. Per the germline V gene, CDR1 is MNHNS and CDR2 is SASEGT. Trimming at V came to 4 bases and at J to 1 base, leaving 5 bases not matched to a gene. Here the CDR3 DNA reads TGTGCCAGCAGTGTTTCACAGGGGGCGTCCTACGAGCAGTACTTC. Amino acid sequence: CASSVSQGASYEQYF.

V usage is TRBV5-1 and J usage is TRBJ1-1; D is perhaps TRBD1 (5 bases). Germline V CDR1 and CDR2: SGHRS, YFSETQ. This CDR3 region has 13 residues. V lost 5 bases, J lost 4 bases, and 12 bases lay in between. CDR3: CASRADGGTEAFF. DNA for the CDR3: TGCGCCAGCAGAGCTGACGGGGGCACTGAAGCTTTCTTT.

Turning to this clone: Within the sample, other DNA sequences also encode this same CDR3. The CDR3: CASSLDRGTGELFF. The CDR3, as DNA: TGTGCCAGCAGTCTGGACAGGGGCACCGGGGAGCTGTTTTTT. The J gene is TRBJ2-2, the V gene TRBV2; 9 bases match TRBD1. This CDR3 region has 14 residues. Germline assignment: CDR1 SNHLY and CDR2 FYNNEI. The junction had 2 bases not matched to a gene; V was cut back by 5 bases and J by 4 bases.

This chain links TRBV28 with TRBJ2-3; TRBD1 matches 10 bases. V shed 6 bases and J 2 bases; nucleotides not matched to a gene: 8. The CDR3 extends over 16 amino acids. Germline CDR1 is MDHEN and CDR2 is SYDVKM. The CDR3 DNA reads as TGTGCCAGCAGCCCCCCGGGACAGGGGACCACAGATACGCAGTATTTT. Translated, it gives CASSPPGQGTTDTQYF.

CDR3 DNA sequence: TGTGCCATCAATTCGTATAACAGGACGAACACCGGGGAGCTGTTTTTT. Its translation: CAINSYNRTNTGELFF. The rearrangement joins TRBV10-3 to TRBJ2-2; D perhaps matches TRBD1 (5 bases). Per germline, CDR1 ENHRY and CDR2 SYGVKD. This CDR3 is built from 16 residues. The ends were cut back, 7 bases at V and 0 bases at J, with 15 bases in the middle.

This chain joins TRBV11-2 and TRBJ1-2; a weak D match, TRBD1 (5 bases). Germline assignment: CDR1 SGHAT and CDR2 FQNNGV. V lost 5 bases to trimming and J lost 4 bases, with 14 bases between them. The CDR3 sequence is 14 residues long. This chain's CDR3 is CASSPAGVSYGYTF. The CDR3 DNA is TGTGCCAGCAGCCCGGCGGGGGTTAGCTATGGCTACACCTTC.

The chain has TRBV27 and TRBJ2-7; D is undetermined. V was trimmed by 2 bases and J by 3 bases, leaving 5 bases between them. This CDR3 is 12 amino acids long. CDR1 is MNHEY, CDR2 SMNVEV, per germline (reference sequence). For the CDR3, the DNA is TGTGCCAGCAGTTTAACAAACTACGAGCAGTACTTC. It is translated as CASSLTNYEQYF.

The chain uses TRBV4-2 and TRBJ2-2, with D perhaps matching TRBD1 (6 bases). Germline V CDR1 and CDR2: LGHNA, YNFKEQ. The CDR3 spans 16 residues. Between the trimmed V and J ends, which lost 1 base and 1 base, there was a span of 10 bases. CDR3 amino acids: CASSQVGGRNTGELFF. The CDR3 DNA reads TGTGCCAGCAGCCAAGTAGGGGGACGGAACACCGGGGAGCTGTTTTTT.

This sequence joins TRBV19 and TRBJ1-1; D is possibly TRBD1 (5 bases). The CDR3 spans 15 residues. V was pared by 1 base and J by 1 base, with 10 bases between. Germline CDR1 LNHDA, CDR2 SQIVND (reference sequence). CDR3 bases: TGTGCCAGTAGTATAGTCGGACAAGCGAACACTGAAGCTTTCTTT. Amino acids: CASSIVGQANTEAFF.

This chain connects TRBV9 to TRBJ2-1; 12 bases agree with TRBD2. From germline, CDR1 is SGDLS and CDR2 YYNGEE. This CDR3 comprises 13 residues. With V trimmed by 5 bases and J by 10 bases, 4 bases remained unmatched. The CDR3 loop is CASRGLAGSEQFF. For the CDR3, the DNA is TGTGCCAGCAGGGGACTAGCGGGCAGCGAGCAGTTCTTC.

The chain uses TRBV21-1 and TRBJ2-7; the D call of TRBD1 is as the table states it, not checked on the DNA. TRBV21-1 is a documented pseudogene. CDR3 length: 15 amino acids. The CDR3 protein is CASSVGGQGFYEQYF. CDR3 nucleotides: TGTGCCAGCAGCGTAGGGGGACAGGGCTTCTACGAGCAGTACTTC.

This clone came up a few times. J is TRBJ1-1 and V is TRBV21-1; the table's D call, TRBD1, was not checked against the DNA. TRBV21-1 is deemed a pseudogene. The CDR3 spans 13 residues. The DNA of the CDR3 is TGTGCCAGCAGCAAAACAGGGGGCACTGAAGCTTTCTTT. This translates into CASSKTGGTEAFF.

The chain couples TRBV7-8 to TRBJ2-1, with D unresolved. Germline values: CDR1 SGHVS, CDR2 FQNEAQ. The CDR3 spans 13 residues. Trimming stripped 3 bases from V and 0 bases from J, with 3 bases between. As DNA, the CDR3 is TGTGCCAGCAGCTTGAGCTCCTACAATGAGCAGTTCTTC. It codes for CASSLSSYNEQFF. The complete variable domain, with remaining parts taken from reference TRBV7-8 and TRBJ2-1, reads GAGVSQSPRYKVAKRGQDVALRCDPISGHVSLFWYQQALGQGPEFLTYFQNEAQLDKSGLPSDRFFAERPEGSVSTLKIQRTQQEDSAVYLCASSLSSYNEQFFGPGTRLTVL.

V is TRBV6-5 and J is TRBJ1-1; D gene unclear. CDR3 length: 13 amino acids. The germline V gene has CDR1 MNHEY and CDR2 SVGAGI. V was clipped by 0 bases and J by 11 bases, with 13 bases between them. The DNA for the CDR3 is TGTGCCAGCAGTTACTCGGTACTCGCACTGGCTTTCTTT. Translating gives CASSYSVLALAFF.

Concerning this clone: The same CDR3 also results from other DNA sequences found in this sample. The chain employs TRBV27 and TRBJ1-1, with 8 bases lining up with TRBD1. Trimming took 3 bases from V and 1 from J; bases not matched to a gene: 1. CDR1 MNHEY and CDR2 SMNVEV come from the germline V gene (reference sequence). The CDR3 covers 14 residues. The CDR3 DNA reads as TGTGCCAGCAGTTTCGGGACAGGGAACACTGAAGCTTTCTTT. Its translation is CASSFGTGNTEAFF.

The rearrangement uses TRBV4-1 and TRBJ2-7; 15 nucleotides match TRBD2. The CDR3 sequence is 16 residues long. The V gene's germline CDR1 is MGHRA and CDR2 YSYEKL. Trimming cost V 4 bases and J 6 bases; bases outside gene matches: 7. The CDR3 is CASSRAEGLAGGEQYF. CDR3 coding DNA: TGCGCCAGCAGCCGAGCTGAGGGACTAGCGGGAGGCGAGCAGTACTTC.

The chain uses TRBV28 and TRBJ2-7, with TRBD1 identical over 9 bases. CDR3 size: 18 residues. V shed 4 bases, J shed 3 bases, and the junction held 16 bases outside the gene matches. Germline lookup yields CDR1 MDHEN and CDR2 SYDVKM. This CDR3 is CASSYVPGQGRGDYEQYF. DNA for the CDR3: TGTGCCAGCAGTTACGTCCCGGGACAGGGAAGGGGGGACTACGAGCAGTACTTC.

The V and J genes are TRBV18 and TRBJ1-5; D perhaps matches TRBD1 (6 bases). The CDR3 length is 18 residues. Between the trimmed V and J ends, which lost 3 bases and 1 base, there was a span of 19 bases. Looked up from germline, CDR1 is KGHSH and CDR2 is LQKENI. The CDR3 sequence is CASSPGVQGTGSNQPQHF. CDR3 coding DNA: TGTGCCAGCTCACCCGGGGTCCAGGGAACAGGGAGCAATCAGCCCCAGCATTTT.

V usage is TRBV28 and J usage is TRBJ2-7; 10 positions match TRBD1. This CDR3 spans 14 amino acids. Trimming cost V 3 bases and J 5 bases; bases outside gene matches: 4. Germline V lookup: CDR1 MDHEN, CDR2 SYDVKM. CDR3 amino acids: CASSFGTGDHEQYF. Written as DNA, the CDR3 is TGTGCCAGCAGTTTCGGGACAGGGGACCACGAGCAGTACTTC.

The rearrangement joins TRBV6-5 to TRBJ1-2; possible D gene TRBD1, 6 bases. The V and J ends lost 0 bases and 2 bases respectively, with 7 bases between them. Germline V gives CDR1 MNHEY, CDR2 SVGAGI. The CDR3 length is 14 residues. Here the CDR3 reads CASSYSDSNYGYTF. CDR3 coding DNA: TGTGCCAGCAGTTACTCGGACAGCAACTATGGCTACACCTTC.

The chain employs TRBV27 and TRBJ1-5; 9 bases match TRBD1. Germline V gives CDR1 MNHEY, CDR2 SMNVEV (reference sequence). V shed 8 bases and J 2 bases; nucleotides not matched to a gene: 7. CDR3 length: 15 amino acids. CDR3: CASGTGTRGNQPQHF. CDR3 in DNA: TGTGCCAGCGGGACAGGGACTCGAGGCAATCAGCCCCAGCATTTT.

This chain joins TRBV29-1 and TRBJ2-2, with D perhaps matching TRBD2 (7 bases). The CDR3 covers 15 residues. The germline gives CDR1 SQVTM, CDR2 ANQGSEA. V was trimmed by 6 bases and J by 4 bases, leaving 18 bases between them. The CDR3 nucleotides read TGCAGCGTAGGCGAAGGGGGGGGTATCACCGGGGAGCTGTTTTTT. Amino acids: CSVGEGGGITGELFF.